Listed here are 2 T cell receptor beta chains from one sample, sequenced in a study of Ad26.COV2.S vaccination and SARS-CoV-2 variants. Clones were read by immunoSEQ multiplex PCR, and TCRdb kept only the in-frame ones, dropping some. The sample records about 400,000 clones, around nine tenths being singletons. The treatment was: around 19 received Ad26.COV2.S at low or high dose, single or two shots; several received placebo; per-sample allocation not given. Repertoires come from day 63 after the first vaccine or placebo injection. The source material was peripheral blood, sampled in a trial of Ad26.COV2.S vaccine versus placebo. The receptors were sampled from a person aged 18-60 years who received the Ad26.COV2.S COVID-19 vaccine or a placebo.

The chain has TRBV28 and TRBJ2-7, with 8 bases aligning to TRBD1. This CDR3 is built from 13 residues. V shed 4 bases, J shed 4 bases, and the junction held 3 bases outside the gene matches. The germline gives CDR1 MDHEN, CDR2 SYDVKM. The CDR3 loop reads CASSSGGGYEQYF. CDR3 sequence (DNA): TGTGCCAGCAGTTCAGGGGGCGGGTACGAGCAGTACTTC.

The chain links TRBV7-8 to TRBJ1-5; D is unresolved. This CDR3 spans 14 amino acids. V gave up 2 bases and J gave up 0 bases, with 5 bases separating them. Germline CDR1 SGHVS, CDR2 FQNEAQ. In nucleotides, the CDR3 is TGTGCCAGCAGCTTACCCCGTAGCAATCAGCCCCAGCATTTT. Its translation is CASSLPRSNQPQHF.